This TCR beta chain came from a study of blood T cell repertoires in COVID-19. Study background: The United States, Italy and Spain were the sources of the acute and convalescent COVID-19 samples.

In the original processing: Estimation of nucleated cell counts relied on the amplification of reference gene primers. TCRdb's table, derived via immunoSEQ multiplex PCR, lists solely in-frame clones and lacks some. V and J calls and clone size are those listed in that table; D and trimming were worked out from the DNA. The data hold about 200,000 clones, with roughly 87% observed a single time. Trimming removed 0 bases from V and 8 bases from J; junction bases left unmatched: 5. This CDR3 spans 15 amino acids. The germline gives CDR1 SGHRS, CDR2 YFSETQ. Sequenced input: PBMCs or T cells enriched from blood (not recorded which). The chain couples TRBV5-1 to TRBJ1-4; TRBD1 matches at 9 bases. This sequence was found in a woman in her thirties who had recovered from COVID-19. The CDR3 here is CASSLVGTGNEKLFF. The CDR3 DNA follows: TGCGCCAGCAGCTTGGTCGGGACAGGGAACGAAAAACTGTTTTTT.